Listed below are T cell receptor beta chains from one sample, sequenced in a study of T cell changes during pregnancy in multiple sclerosis. Libraries were prepared by immunoSEQ multiplex PCR; TCRdb keeps only in-frame clonotypes and omits some of them. The table shows tens of thousands of clones, with around nine tenths occurring only once. Material: peripheral blood, obtained in the first trimester of pregnancy. These receptors were collected from a female donor in good health, enrolled as a control in a pregnancy study. Each CDR3 is given with its conserved first and last residue. D genes are given only for firm matches. The size entry is marked missing in some rows and otherwise reads once, few, many or a size class.

CDR3nt | CDR3aa | v_gene | len | abundance | j_gene | d_gene
TGCGCCAGCAGCTTATTGGGACAAGGACCTCAAGAGACCCAGTACTTC | CASSLLGQGPQETQYF | TRBV5-1 | 16 | . | TRBJ2-5 | .
TGTGCCAGTAGTAAAAAATTAGTGAATCAGCCCCAGCATTTT | CASSKKLVNQPQHF | TRBV19 | 14 | . | TRBJ1-5 | .
TGTGCCTGGAGTGTAAGGCGGGGAGATACGCAGTATTTT | CAWSVRRGDTQYF | TRBV30 | 13 | . | TRBJ2-3 | .
TGCGCCAGCAGCTTGGCCGGATCACCAGAGGTGGGTGGCTACACCTTC | CASSLAGSPEVGGYTF | TRBV5-1 | 16 | . | TRBJ1-2 | .
TGTGCCAGTAGACCCTGGGAGGGAGCAGATCACGATACGCAGTATTTT | CASRPWEGADHDTQYF | TRBV19 | 16 | . | TRBJ2-3 | TRBD2
TGTGCCAGCAACCCTCAGGGACAAGAGACCCAGTACTTC | CASNPQGQETQYF | TRBV6-5 | 13 | . | TRBJ2-5 | .
TGTGCCGGCAACGTCCAGGGGGCGGGAGAGACCCAGTACTTC | CAGNVQGAGETQYF | TRBV7-9 | 14 | . | TRBJ2-5 | TRBD1
TGTGCCAGCAGTTACGGCACTAGCTCCTATGAGCAGTTCTTC | CASSYGTSSYEQFF | TRBV6-5 | 14 | once | TRBJ2-1 | .
TGTGCCAGCAGTTACGACAGAAACTACGAGCAGTACTTC | CASSYDRNYEQYF | TRBV27 | 13 | . | TRBJ2-7 | .
TGTGCCAGCAAGACCGTTTCCGACAATCACCTGGGCTACACCTTC | CASKTVSDNHLGYTF | TRBV27 | 15 | . | TRBJ1-2 | .
TGTGCCAGCAGCCAATTGGGACAGGGAAACTACAATGAGCAGTTCTTC | CASSQLGQGNYNEQFF | TRBV7-9 | 16 | . | TRBJ2-1 | TRBD1
TGTGCCAGCAGTCCGGGACAGGGTTTCCAGCCCCAGCATTTT | CASSPGQGFQPQHF | TRBV6-5 | 14 | once | TRBJ1-5 | TRBD1
TGTGCCAGCCGGAGCACAGATACGCAGTATTTT | CASRSTDTQYF | TRBV27 | 11 | . | TRBJ2-3 | .
TGCGCCAGCAGCCTGCATGGGAGTCAAGAGACCCAGTACTTC | CASSLHGSQETQYF | TRBV5-1 | 14 | once | TRBJ2-5 | .
TGTGCCAGCAGCCCCGGCTCAGGGACAGGGGTGTGGATGGAGACCCAGTACTTC | CASSPGSGTGVWMETQYF | TRBV5-8 | 18 | . | TRBJ2-5 | TRBD1
TGTGCCAGCAGCCCCTGGGGGGTGAATCAGCCCCAGCATTTT | CASSPWGVNQPQHF | TRBV7-8 | 14 | . | TRBJ1-5 | .
TGTGCCAGCAGCAAAGTGAGGCTAGCGGGAGAAGTTTCCTACAATGAGCAGTTCTTC | CASSKVRLAGEVSYNEQFF | TRBV21-1 | 19 | . | TRBJ2-1 | .
TGTGCCAGCAGTTCCCACAAAATACTACGGGGCACAGATACGCAGTATTTT | CASSSHKILRGTDTQYF | TRBV28 | 17 | . | TRBJ2-3 | .
TGTGCCAGCAGTTATCGGGGGAAGGACGAGCAGTACTTC | CASSYRGKDEQYF | TRBV6-5 | 13 | . | TRBJ2-7 | .